This TCR beta chain came from a study of blood T cell repertoires in COVID-19. At the level of the study: Spain, Italy and the United States supplied samples that represented acute and convalescent COVID-19. The analysed material was cDNA or gDNA that came from T cells, B-cell-depleted T cells, or PBMCs.

The Seattle patients joined while their infection was active and were tracked longitudinally afterward. Per the authors' pipeline: Amplification from reference gene primers served as the basis for estimated nucleated cell counts. TCRdb's copy holds only in-frame clones and misses some; the assay was immunoSEQ multiplex PCR. The V and J calls and clone size are taken from that table; D and trimming were inferred from the DNA. The repertoire holds approximately 150,000 clones, with approximately 84% as singletons. The CDR3 spans 14 residues. The chain links TRBV21-1 to TRBJ2-5; whether TRBD1, the table's D call, matches the DNA was not checked. TRBV21-1 is labeled a pseudogene. The origin of this receptor is a woman aged 80 or older with COVID-19, enrolled during active disease. Material: peripheral blood. CDR3 sequence reads: CASSKDEQEETQYF. Written as DNA, the CDR3 is TGTGCCAGCAGCAAAGACGAGCAGGAAGAGACCCAGTACTTC.